Following are 15 T cell receptor beta chains from one sample sequenced in a study of cytomegalovirus exposure and HLA in healthy donors. Repertoires were generated with immunoSEQ multiplex PCR, while TCRdb's copy carries only in-frame clones and drops some. The sample lists 150,000 to 200,000 clones, roughly 86% seen once, with less than 3.5% in the top ten. The sequenced sample was PBMCs. The source is a man aged 18 to 30 in good health and CMV-seropositive.

V usage is TRBV30 and J usage is TRBJ2-3; D gene ambiguous. The germline V and J ends were trimmed by 4 bases and 6 bases, with 8 bases remaining between them. Germline values: CDR1 GTSNPN, CDR2 SVGIG (reference sequence). The CDR3 extends over 11 amino acids. This chain's CDR3 is CAWTPGDTQYF. The CDR3 region has the DNA TGTGCCTGGACTCCCGGGGATACGCAGTATTTT.

This rearrangement joins TRBV20-1 to TRBJ2-3; D not resolved. The germline V gene has CDR1 DFQATT and CDR2 SNEGSKA (reference sequence). V gave up 1 base and J gave up 7 bases, with 6 bases separating them. This CDR3 is 11 amino acids long. The CDR3 region has the DNA TGCAGTGCTAGAGTGAGTTATACGCAGTATTTT. Translating it yields CSARVSYTQYF.

The V gene is TRBV7-9, the J gene TRBJ2-7; no clear D gene. This CDR3 region has 14 residues. Trimming removed 5 bases at V and 2 bases at J, with 13 bases between. Per the germline V gene, CDR1 is SEHNR and CDR2 is FQNEAQ (reference sequence). The CDR3 protein is CASSAPTRAYEQYF. DNA of the CDR3: TGTGCCAGCAGCGCTCCGACAAGAGCCTACGAGCAGTACTTC.

This sequence joins TRBV7-2 and TRBJ2-7; possibly TRBD2 for D (5 bases). Germline values: CDR1 SGHTA, CDR2 FQGNSA. Trimming removed 5 bases from V and 2 bases from J, with 16 bases in between. CDR3 length equals 15 residues. The CDR3 sequence: CASSRDPGTTYEQYF. Written as DNA, the CDR3 is TGTGCCAGCAGCCGAGATCCGGGAACCACCTACGAGCAGTACTTC.

This chain links TRBV9 with TRBJ2-7; the D gene is possibly TRBD2 (6 bases). This CDR3 spans 15 amino acids. V was shortened by 3 bases and J by 1 base, with 14 bases between the two germline ends. Germline V gene data show CDR1 as SGDLS and CDR2 as YYNGEE. In nucleotides, the CDR3 is TGTGCCAGCAGCGAGGTAGCGGATTCTTCCTACGAGCAGTACTTC. Protein sequence: CASSEVADSSYEQYF.

As to this clone: Its ends do not fully match the called genes, so a read error is possible. The genes are TRBV7-7 and TRBJ2-5; D is perhaps TRBD1 (5 bases). CDR1 and CDR2 (germline): SSHAT, FNYEAQ (reference sequence). This CDR3 has 13 amino acids. CDR3 in DNA: TGTGCTAGCAGCTTTGGCCAGGGAGAGACCCAGTACTTC. Amino acid sequence: CASSFGQGETQYF.

This chain joins TRBV4-3 and TRBJ1-1; D unclear. CDR1 is LGHNA, CDR2 YSLEER, per germline. The CDR3 sequence is 14 residues long. V dropped 2 bases and J dropped 5 bases, with 12 bases sitting between them. The CDR3 coding sequence is TGCGCCAGCAGCCAAACGGGAGGTTTGACTGAAGCTTTCTTT. Protein sequence: CASSQTGGLTEAFF.

This chain connects TRBV7-9 to TRBJ2-1, with 13 bases identical to TRBD2. The germline gives CDR1 SEHNR, CDR2 FQNEAQ (reference sequence). J lost 7 bases, V lost 4 bases, and 4 bases had no gene match. This CDR3 comprises 15 residues. CDR3 in amino acids: CASSSTSGGLNEQFF. The CDR3 nucleotides read TGTGCCAGCAGCTCGACTAGCGGGGGGTTGAATGAGCAGTTCTTC.

This clone was seen just once. The rearrangement uses TRBV6-5 and TRBJ2-3; 8 nucleotides match TRBD1. There are 15 residues in the CDR3. V gave up 4 bases and J gave up 2 bases; unmatched junction bases: 5. CDR1 and CDR2 (germline): MNHEY, SVGAGI. CDR3 amino acids: CASSLTGALTDTQYF. The CDR3 coding sequence is TGTGCCAGCAGTTTGACAGGGGCCCTCACAGATACGCAGTATTTT.

The rearrangement links TRBV4-3 to TRBJ2-2, with unresolved D. This CDR3 is 14 amino acids long. The V end was cut by 1 base, the J end by 3 bases, with 6 bases between. In germline, CDR1 is LGHNA, CDR2 YSLEER. This CDR3 is CASSQAEDTGELFF. Here the CDR3 DNA reads TGCGCCAGCAGCCAAGCAGAAGACACCGGGGAGCTGTTTTTT.

This rearrangement joins TRBV5-1 to TRBJ1-2, with D perhaps TRBD1 (6 bases). Trimming removed 4 bases from V and 2 bases from J, with 15 bases in between. In germline, CDR1 is SGHRS, CDR2 YFSETQ. The CDR3 is 15 amino acids. The CDR3 DNA reads TGCGCCAGCAGCCCCTCGGGACACCTCAACTATGGCTACACCTTC. Protein sequence: CASSPSGHLNYGYTF.

The CDR3, as DNA: TGTGCCAGCAGCTTCCGGGACATCTCCTACGAGCAGTACTTC. Translating gives CASSFRDISYEQYF. The V and J genes are TRBV7-2 and TRBJ2-7; possible D gene TRBD1, 6 bases. The V end was cut by 3 bases, the J end by 0 bases, with 9 bases between. The CDR3 runs 14 residues. CDR1 and CDR2 from the germline V gene are SGHTA and FQGNSA.

The chain couples TRBV27 to TRBJ1-2; the D gene is possibly TRBD1 (6 bases). Trimming cost V 5 bases and J 5 bases, with 9 bases left between them. The CDR3 is 12 residues long. Per the germline V gene, CDR1 is MNHEY and CDR2 is SMNVEV (reference sequence). The CDR3 region is CASSPQGYGYTF. In nucleotides, the CDR3 is TGTGCCAGCAGTCCCCAGGGGTATGGCTACACCTTC.

The table lists this clone with a few counts. The chain employs TRBV19 and TRBJ1-5; 7 bases are a match to TRBD1. Germline V gene lookup returns CDR1 LNHDA and CDR2 SQIVND (reference sequence). The CDR3 is 14 residues long. The J segment lost 2 bases and the V segment lost 5 bases, leaving 3 bases of the junction unmatched. The CDR3 loop is CASSVTGGNQPQHF. The CDR3 coding sequence is TGTGCCAGTAGTGTTACAGGGGGCAATCAGCCCCAGCATTTT.

The chain is built from TRBV5-1 and TRBJ1-5; 8 bases line up with TRBD1. The CDR3 length is 19 residues. In germline, CDR1 is SGHRS, CDR2 YFSETQ. With 0 bases clipped from V and 1 base from J, the junction kept 12 bases outside the gene matches. As DNA, the CDR3 is TGCGCCAGCAGCTTGGGCCCCTACGACAGGGGTATAAGCAATCAGCCCCAGCATTTT. The encoded protein is CASSLGPYDRGISNQPQHF. The entire variable domain, with the rest obtained from reference TRBV5-1 and TRBJ1-5, is as follows: KAGVTQTPRYLIKTRGQQVTLSCSPISGHRSVSWYQQTPGQGLQFLFEYFSETQRNKGNFPGRFSGRQFSNSRSEMNVSTLELGDSALYLCASSLGPYDRGISNQPQHFGDGTRLSIL.